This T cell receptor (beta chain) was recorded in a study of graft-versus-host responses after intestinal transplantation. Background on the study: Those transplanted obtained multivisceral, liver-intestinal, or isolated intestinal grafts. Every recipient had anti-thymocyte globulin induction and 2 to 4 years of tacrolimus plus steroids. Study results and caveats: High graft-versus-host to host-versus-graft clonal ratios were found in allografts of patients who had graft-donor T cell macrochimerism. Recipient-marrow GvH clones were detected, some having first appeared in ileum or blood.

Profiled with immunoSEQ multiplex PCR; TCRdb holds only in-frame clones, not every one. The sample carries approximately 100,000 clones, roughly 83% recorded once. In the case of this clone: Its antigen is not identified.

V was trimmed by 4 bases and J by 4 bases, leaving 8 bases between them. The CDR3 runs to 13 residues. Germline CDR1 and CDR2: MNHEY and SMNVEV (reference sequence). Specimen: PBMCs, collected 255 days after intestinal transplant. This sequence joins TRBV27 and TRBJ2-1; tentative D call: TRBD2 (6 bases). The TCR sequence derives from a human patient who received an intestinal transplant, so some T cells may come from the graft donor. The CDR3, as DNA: TGTGCCAGCAGTTCGGGGGTGTACAATGAGCAGTTCTTC. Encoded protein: CASSSGVYNEQFF.